This TCR beta chain was captured in a study of blood T cell repertoires in COVID-19. Study-level background: Italy, Spain and the United States were the sources of the convalescent and acute COVID-19 samples.

Germline trimming cut 0 bases from V and 2 bases from J; bases unmatched to any gene: 6. Germline-derived CDR1 and CDR2 are LNHNV and YYDKDF (reference sequence). The CDR3 totals 17 residues. In the authors' workflow: For nucleated cells, counts were estimated from reference gene primer amplification. Libraries were prepared by immunoSEQ multiplex PCR; TCRdb keeps only in-frame clonotypes and omits some of them. From that table come the V and J calls and clone size; the DNA was used to work out D and trimming. The sample shows about 120,000 clones, 82% of them seen only once. The rearrangement uses TRBV15 and TRBJ2-2, with 7 bases aligning to TRBD1. This TCR came from a woman in her seventies with acute or convalescent COVID-19. Input material: peripheral blood. The CDR3 nucleotides read TGTGCCACCAGCAGAGATCAGCGACAGGGAAACACCGGGGAGCTGTTTTTT. Translation: CATSRDQRQGNTGELFF.